This TCR beta chain was documented in a study of cytomegalovirus exposure and HLA in healthy donors. Whole-study findings and limits: V- and J-gene trimming of TCR beta was linked (in a later analysis) to a missense DCLRE1C variant. The study put around 180 TCR beta chains on its list as cytomegalovirus-associated. In a later analysis, at a false discovery rate of 0.05, about 15,000 TCR beta sequences were associated with HLA alleles.

This clone appeared a single time. As yet, its antigen is unknown. Per the germline V gene, CDR1 is SGHVS and CDR2 is FQNEAQ. The CDR3 contains 17 residues. V shed 1 base, J shed 3 bases, and the junction held 7 bases outside the gene matches. This PCR relied on a set of 60 Vbeta primers and 13 Jbeta primers. The authors' processing: Approximately 12 million of some 80 million unique TCR beta chains were shared, per a later count. Using immunoSEQ multiplex PCR, the repertoire was profiled, and TCRdb retains in-frame clones only, with some absent. That table is the source of V, J and clone size, and D and trimming were worked out from the DNA. The data show around 25,000 clones, 75% to 85% seen once.

Sequenced: PBMCs. The clonotype was recovered from a male donor in good health and CMV-seronegative. The gene calls are TRBV7-8 and TRBJ1-3, with 9 bases lining up with TRBD1. In DNA form, the CDR3 reads TGTGCCAGCAGCTTAGTTTCGGGACAGGGTAATGGAAACACCATATATTTT. Protein sequence: CASSLVSGQGNGNTIYF. The full variable domain, with the rest looked up from reference TRBV7-8 and TRBJ1-3, is GAGVSQSPRYKVAKRGQDVALRCDPISGHVSLFWYQQALGQGPEFLTYFQNEAQLDKSGLPSDRFFAERPEGSVSTLKIQRTQQEDSAVYLCASSLVSGQGNGNTIYFGEGSWLTVV.